The following is a TCR beta chain sequence with its context. The entry originates in a study of blood T cell repertoires in COVID-19. For the study at large: Material from acute and convalescent COVID-19 was sourced from the United States, Italy and Spain. T cells, B-cell-depleted T cells, or PBMCs provided the cDNA or gDNA that served as material.

The CDR3 is made up of 17 amino acids. Germline lookup yields CDR1 KGHSH and CDR2 LQKENI. Trimming removed 3 bases at V and 1 base at J, with 18 bases between. Data came from immunoSEQ multiplex PCR; TCRdb stores just in-frame clones and leaves some out. In the table there are 150,000 to 200,000 clones, 86% of which are singletons. The gene calls are TRBV18 and TRBJ2-5; a weak D match, TRBD1 (5 bases). What was sequenced was peripheral blood. The clonotype was recovered from a woman in her 30s with active or convalescent COVID-19. The CDR3 bases are TGTGCCAGCTCACCCCGAACGAGACGACAGACCCAAGAGACCCAGTACTTC. Its protein product is CASSPRTRRQTQETQYF.